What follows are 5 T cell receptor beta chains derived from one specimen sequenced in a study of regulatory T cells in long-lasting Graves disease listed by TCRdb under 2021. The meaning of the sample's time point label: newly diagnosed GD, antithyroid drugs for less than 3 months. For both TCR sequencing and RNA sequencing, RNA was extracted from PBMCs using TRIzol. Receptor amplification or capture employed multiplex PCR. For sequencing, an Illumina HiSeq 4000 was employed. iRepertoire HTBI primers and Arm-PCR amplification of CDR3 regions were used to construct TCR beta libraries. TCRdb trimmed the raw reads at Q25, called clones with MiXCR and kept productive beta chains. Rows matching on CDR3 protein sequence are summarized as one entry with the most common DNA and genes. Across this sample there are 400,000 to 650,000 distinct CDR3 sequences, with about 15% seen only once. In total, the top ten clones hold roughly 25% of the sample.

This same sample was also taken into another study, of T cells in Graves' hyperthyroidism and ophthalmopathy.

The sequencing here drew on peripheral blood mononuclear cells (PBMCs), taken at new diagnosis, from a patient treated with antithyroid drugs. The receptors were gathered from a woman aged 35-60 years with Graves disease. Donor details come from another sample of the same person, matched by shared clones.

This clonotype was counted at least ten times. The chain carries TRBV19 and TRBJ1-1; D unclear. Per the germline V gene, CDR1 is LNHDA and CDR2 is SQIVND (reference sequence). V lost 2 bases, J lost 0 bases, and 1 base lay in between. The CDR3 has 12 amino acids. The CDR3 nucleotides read TGTGCCAGTAGTATACTGAACACTGAAGCTTTCTTT. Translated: CASSILNTEAFF.

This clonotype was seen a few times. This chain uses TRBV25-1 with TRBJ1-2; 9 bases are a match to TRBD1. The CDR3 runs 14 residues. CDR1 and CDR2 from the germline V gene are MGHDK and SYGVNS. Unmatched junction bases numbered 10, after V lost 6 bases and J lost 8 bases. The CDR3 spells CASSPRDRVEGYTF. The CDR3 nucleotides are TGTGCCAGCAGCCCCCGGGACAGGGTTGAAGGCTACACCTTC.

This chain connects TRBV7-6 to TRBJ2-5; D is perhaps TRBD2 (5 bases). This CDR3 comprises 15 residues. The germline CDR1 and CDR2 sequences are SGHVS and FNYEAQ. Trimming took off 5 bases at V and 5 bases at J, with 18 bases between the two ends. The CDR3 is CASSPRVGPGETQYF. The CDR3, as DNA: TGTGCCAGCAGCCCGAGGGTCGGGCCGGGGGAGACCCAGTACTTC.

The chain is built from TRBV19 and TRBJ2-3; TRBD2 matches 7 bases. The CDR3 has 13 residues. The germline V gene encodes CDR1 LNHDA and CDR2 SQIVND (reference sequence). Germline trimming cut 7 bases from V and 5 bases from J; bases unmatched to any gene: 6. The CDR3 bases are TGTGCCAGTACCCCACCGGGGGGAGATACGCAGTATTTT. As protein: CASTPPGGDTQYF.

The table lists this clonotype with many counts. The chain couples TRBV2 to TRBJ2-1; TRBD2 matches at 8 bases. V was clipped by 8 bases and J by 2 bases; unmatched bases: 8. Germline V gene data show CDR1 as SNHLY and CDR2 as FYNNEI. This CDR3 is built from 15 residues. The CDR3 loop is CASGRTSLTYNEQFF. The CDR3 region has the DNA TGTGCCAGCGGAAGGACTAGCCTTACCTACAATGAGCAGTTCTTC.